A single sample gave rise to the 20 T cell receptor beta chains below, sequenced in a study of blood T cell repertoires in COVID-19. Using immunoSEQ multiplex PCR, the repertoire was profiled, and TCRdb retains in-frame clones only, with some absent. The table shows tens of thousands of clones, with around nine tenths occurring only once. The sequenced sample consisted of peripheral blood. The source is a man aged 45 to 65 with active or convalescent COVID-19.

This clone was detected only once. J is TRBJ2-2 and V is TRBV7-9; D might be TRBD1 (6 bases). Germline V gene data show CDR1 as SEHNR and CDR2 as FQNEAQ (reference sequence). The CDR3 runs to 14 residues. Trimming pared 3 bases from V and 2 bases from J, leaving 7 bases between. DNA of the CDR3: TGTGCCAGCAGCTTGGACAGTAACACCGGGGAGCTGTTTTTT. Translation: CASSLDSNTGELFF.

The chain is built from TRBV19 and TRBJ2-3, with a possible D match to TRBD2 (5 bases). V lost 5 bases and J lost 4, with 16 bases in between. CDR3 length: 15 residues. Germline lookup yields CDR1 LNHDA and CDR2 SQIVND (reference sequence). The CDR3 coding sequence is TGTGCCAGTAGTCCCCCCGGGGTAGAATCAGATACGCAGTATTTT. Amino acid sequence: CASSPPGVESDTQYF.

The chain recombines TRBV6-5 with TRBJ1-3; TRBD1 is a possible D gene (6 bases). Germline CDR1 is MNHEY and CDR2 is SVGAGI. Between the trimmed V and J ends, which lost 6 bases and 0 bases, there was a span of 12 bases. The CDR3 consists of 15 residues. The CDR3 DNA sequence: TGTGCCAGCAGCCCCCGGGACAACTCTGGAAACACCATATATTTT. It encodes CASSPRDNSGNTIYF.

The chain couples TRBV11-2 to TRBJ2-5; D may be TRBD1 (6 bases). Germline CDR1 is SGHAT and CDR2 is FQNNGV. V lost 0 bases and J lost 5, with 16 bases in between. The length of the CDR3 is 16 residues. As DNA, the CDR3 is TGTGCCAGCAGCTTAGATGGGCAGGGGAAATCGGAGACCCAGTACTTC. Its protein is CASSLDGQGKSETQYF.

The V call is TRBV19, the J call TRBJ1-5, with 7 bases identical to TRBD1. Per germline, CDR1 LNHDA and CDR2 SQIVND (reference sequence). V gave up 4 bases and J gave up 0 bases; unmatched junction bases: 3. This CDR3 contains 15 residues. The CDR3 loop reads CASSTGTASNQPQHF. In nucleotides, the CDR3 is TGTGCCAGTAGTACCGGGACAGCTAGCAATCAGCCCCAGCATTTT.

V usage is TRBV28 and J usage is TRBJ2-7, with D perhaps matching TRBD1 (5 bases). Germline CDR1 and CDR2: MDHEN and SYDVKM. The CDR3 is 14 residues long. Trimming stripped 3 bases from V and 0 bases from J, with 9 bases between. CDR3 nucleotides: TGTGCCAGCAGTTTCTACAGGAGCTCCTACGAGCAGTACGTC. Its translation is CASSFYRSSYEQYV.

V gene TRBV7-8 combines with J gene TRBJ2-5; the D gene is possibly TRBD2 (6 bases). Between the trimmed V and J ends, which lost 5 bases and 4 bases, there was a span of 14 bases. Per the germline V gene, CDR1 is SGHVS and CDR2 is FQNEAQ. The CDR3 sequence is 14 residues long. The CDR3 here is CASSPGLPSETQYF. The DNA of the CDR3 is TGTGCCAGCAGCCCAGGACTACCTTCAGAGACCCAGTACTTC.

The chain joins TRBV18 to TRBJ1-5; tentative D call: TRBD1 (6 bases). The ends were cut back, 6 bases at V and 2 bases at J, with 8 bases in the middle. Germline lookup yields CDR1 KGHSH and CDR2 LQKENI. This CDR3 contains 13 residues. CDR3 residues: CASSSGGNQPQHF. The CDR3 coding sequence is TGTGCCAGCTCTTCAGGGGGCAATCAGCCCCAGCATTTT.

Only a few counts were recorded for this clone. Here the CDR3 reads CASSERSQPQHF. CDR3 bases: TGTGCCAGCAGTGAAAGAAGCCAGCCCCAGCATTTT. The gene calls are TRBV6-1 and TRBJ1-5; D is uncertain. Per germline, CDR1 MNHNS and CDR2 SASEGT. Between the trimmed V and J ends, which lost 2 bases and 7 bases, there was a span of 6 bases. This CDR3 is 12 amino acids long.

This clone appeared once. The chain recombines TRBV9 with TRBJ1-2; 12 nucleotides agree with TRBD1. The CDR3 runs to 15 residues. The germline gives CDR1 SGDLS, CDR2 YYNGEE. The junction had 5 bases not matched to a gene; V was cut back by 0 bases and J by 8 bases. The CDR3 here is CASSVGDRGRKGYTF. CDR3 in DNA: TGTGCCAGCAGCGTAGGGGACAGGGGGCGCAAAGGCTACACCTTC.

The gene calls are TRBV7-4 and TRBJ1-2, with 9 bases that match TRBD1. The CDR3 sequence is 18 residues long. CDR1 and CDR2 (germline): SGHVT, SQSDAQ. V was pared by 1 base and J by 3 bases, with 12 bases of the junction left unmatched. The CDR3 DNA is TGTGCCAGCAGCTTAGTTGGCGTGGGACAGGGTGATCACTATGGCTACACCTTC. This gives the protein CASSLVGVGQGDHYGYTF.

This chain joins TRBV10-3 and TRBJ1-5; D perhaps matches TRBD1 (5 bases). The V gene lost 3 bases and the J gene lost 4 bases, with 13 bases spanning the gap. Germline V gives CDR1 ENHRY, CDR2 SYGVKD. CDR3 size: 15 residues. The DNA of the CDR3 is TGTGCCATCAGTGAAGGACGGGAGGGGAATCAGCCCCAGCATTTT. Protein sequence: CAISEGREGNQPQHF.

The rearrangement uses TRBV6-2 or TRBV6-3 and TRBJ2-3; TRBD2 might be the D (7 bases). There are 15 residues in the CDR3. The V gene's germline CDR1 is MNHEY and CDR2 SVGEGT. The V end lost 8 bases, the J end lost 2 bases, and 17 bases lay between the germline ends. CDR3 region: CASGQTGGPTDTQYF. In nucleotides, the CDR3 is TGTGCCAGCGGCCAGACGGGGGGCCCCACAGATACGCAGTATTTT.

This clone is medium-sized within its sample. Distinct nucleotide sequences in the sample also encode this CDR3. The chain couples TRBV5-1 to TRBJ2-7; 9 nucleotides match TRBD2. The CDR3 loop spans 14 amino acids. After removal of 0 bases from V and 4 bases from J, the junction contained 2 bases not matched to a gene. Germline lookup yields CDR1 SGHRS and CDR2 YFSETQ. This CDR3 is CASSLEAGGYEQYF. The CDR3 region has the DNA TGCGCCAGCAGCTTGGAAGCGGGGGGTTACGAGCAGTACTTC.

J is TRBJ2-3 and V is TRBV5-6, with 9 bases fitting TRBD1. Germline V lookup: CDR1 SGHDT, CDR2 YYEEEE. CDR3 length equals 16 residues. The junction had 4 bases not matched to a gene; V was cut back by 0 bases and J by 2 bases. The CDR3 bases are TGTGCCAGCAGCTTGGGTGGACAGGGGTACACAGATACGCAGTATTTT. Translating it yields CASSLGGQGYTDTQYF.

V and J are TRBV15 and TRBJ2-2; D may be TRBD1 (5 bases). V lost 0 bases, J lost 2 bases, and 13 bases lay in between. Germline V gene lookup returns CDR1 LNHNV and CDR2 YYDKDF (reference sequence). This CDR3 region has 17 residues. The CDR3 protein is CATSRDLTGVNTGELFF. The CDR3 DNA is TGTGCCACCAGCAGAGATCTCACAGGAGTCAACACCGGGGAGCTGTTTTTT.

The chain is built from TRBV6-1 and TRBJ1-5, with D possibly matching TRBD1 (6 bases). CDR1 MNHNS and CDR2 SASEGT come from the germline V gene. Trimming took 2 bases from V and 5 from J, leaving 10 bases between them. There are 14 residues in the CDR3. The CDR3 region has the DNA TGTGCCAGCAGTGAAAAAGGGGGTTATCAGCCCCAGCATTTT. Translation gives CASSEKGGYQPQHF.

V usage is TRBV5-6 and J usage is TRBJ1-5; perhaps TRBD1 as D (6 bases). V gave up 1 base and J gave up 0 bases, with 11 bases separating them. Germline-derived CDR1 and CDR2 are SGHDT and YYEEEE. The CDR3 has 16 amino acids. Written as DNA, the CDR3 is TGTGCCAGCAGCTTGTCCTACAGGGATAGCAATCAGCCCCAGCATTTT. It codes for CASSLSYRDSNQPQHF.

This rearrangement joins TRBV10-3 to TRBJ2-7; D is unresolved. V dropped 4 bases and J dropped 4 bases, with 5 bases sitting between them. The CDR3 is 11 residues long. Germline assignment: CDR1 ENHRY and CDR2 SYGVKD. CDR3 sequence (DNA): TGTGCCATCAGTGGAGAGTACGAGCAGTACTTC. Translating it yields CAISGEYEQYF.

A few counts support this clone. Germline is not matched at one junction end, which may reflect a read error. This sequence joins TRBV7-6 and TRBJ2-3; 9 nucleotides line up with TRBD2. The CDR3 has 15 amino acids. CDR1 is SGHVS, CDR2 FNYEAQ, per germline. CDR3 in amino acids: CASCLGGGGGDTQYF. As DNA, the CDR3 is TGTGCCAGCTGCTTAGGGGGCGGGGGGGGAGATACGCAGTATTTT.